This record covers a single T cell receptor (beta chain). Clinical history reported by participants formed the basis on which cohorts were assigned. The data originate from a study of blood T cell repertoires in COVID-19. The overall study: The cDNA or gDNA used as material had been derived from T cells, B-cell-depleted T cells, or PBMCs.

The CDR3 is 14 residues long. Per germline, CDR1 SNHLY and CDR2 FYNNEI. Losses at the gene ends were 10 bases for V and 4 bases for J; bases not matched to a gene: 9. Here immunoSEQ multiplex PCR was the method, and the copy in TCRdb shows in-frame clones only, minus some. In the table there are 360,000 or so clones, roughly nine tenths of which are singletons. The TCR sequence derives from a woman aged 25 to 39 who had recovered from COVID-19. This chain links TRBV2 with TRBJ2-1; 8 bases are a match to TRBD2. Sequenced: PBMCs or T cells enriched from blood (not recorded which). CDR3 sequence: CAKAGAGVYNEQFF. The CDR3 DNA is TGTGCCAAAGCGGGAGCGGGGGTTTACAATGAGCAGTTCTTC.